By its share, the clone carrying this T cell receptor (beta chain) is medium-sized (0.01 to 0.1%). This sample was included in a study of blood T cell repertoires in COVID-19. CDR1 and CDR2 from the germline V gene are SGHAT and FQNNGV. The trim removed 1 base at V and 7 bases at J, leaving 9 bases unmatched. The CDR3 is 16 residues long. Per the study methods: The authors estimated nucleated cell counts from reference gene primer amplification. Profiled with immunoSEQ multiplex PCR; TCRdb holds only in-frame clones, not every one. V and J calls and clone size are copied from that table; D and trimming were computed from the DNA. The sample has under 200,000 clones, roughly 85% seen once.

The chain carries TRBV11-2 and TRBJ2-7, with 11 bases identical to TRBD2. This receptor was taken from a man aged 60 to 69 with active or convalescent COVID-19. The sequenced material came from peripheral blood. For the CDR3, the DNA is TGTGCCAGCAGCTTAGGACTAGCGGGGCCCCCACGGGAGCAGTACTTC. Translation gives CASSLGLAGPPREQYF. The full variable domain, rest sourced from reference TRBV11-2 and TRBJ2-7, is EAGVAQSPRYKIIEKRQSVAFWCNPISGHATLYWYQQILGQGPKLLIQFQNNGVVDDSQLPKDRFSAERLKGVDSTLKIQPAKLEDSAVYLCASSLGLAGPPREQYFGPGTRLTVT.